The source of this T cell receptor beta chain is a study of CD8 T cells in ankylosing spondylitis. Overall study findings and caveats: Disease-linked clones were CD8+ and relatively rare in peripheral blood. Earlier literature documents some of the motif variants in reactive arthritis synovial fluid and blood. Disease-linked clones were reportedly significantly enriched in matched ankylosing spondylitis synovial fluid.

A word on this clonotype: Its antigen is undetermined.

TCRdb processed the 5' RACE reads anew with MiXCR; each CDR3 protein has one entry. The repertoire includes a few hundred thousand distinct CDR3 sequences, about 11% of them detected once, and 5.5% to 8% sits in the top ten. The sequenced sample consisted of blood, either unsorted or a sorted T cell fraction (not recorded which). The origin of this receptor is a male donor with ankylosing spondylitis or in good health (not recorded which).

The CDR3 nucleotides read TGTGCCAGCAGCGGGGGACAGGTTCGAGTCGGGGAGCTGTTTTTT. Encoded protein: CASSGGQVRVGELFF. The chain carries TRBV12-3 or TRBV12-4 and TRBJ2-2, with 8 positions matching TRBD1. The CDR3 length is 15 residues. V was clipped by 6 bases and J by 7 bases; unmatched bases: 10.